This TCR beta chain was obtained from a study of shared clonotypes between healthy human individuals. Profiled with immunoSEQ multiplex PCR; TCRdb holds only in-frame clones, not every one. The data hold over a million clones, with over 95% observed a single time. CDR1 is SGHRS, CDR2 YFSETQ, per germline. V lost 4 bases to trimming and J lost 4 bases, with 12 bases between them. The CDR3 loop spans 13 amino acids. The J gene is TRBJ2-7, the V gene TRBV5-1, with D perhaps matching TRBD1 (6 bases). This sequence was found in a man in his thirties or forties in good health. Sequenced input: naive CD4+ T cells sorted from blood. Subset reported: CD45RA+ positively selected. For the CDR3, the DNA is TGCGCCAGCAGCCGGGACACCGAATACGAGCAGTACTTC. It specifies CASSRDTEYEQYF.